This T cell receptor beta chain was retrieved from a study of T-cell reconstitution after alpha-beta-depleted transplantation in children. Study results and limitations: Surviving recipient T cells and intrathymic progenitors accounted for some patients' high TCRbeta diversity at day 60.

In its sample, this clonotype was seen many times. Its antigen is not known. Unique molecular identifiers were used to barcode this TCRbeta library. TCRdb reprocessed the PCR reads with MiXCR, giving one entry per CDR3 protein. Seen here are around 300,000 distinct CDR3 sequences, approximately 23% observed once, and the top ten hold 11%. The V end lost 3 bases, the J end lost 2 bases, and 11 bases lay between the germline ends. This CDR3 contains 14 residues. This chain connects TRBV12-3 or TRBV12-4 to TRBJ2-7; D gene ambiguous. The clonotype originates from a male patient younger than 18 who had a stem cell transplant for acute lymphoblastic leukemia, so the T cells may come from the graft donor. Sample: PBMCs, mostly from graft donor cells, taken 180 days after TCRalphabeta/CD19-depleted stem cell transplant. CDR3 sequence (DNA): TGTGCCAGCAGTTTCGGTTGGCGAACCTACGAGCAGTACTTC. Amino acid sequence: CASSFGWRTYEQYF.